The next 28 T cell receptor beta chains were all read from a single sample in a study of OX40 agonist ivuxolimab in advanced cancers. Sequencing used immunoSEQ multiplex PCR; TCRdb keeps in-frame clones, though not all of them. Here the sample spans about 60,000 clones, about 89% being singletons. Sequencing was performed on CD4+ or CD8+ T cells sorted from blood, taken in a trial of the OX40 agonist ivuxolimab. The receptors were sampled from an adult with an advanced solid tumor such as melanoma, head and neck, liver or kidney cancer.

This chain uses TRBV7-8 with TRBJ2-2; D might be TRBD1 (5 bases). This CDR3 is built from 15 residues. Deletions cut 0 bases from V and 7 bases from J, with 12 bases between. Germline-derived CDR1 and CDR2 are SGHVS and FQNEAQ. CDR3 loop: CASSLAAGSGGELFF. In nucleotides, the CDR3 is TGTGCCAGCAGCTTAGCGGCAGGGTCGGGCGGGGAGCTGTTTTTT.

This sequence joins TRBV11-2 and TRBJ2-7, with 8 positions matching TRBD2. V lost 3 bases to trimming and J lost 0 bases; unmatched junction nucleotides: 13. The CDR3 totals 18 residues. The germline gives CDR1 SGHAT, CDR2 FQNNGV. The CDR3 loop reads CASSFPSGGGGSSYEQYF. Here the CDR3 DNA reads TGTGCCAGCAGCTTCCCGTCCGGGGGGGGCGGTAGCTCCTACGAGCAGTACTTC.

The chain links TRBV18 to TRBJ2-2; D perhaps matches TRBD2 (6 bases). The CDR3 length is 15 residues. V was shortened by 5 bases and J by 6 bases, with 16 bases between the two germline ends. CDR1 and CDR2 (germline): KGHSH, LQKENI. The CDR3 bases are TGTGCCAGCTCAAGTGGAGGGATCCGGTCCGGGGAGCTGTTTTTT. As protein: CASSSGGIRSGELFF.

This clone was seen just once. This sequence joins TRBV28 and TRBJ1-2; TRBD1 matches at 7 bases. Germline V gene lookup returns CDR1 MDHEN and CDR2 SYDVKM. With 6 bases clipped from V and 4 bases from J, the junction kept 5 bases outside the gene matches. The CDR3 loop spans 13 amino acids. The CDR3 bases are TGTGCCAGCAGAACAGGGGTTGTCTATGGCTACACCTTC. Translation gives CASRTGVVYGYTF.

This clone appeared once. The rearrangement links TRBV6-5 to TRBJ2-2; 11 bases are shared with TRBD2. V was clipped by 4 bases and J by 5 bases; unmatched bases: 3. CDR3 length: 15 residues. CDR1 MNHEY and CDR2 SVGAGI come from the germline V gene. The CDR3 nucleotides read TGTGCCAGCAGTTCCCTAGCGGGAGGAACCGGGGAGCTGTTTTTT. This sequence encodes CASSSLAGGTGELFF.

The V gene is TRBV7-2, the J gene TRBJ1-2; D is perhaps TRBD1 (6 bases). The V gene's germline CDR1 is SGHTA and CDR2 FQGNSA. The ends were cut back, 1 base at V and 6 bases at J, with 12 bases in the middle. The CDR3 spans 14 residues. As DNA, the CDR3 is TGTGCCAGCAGCTTAGGTAGTACAGGGCATGGCTACACCTTC. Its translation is CASSLGSTGHGYTF.

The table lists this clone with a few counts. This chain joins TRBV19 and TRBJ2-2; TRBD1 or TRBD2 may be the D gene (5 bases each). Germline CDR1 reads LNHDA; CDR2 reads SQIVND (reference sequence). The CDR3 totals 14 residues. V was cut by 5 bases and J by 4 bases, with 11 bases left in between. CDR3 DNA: TGTGCCAGTAGTTTGGCAGGGAGCACCGGGGAGCTGTTTTTT. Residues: CASSLAGSTGELFF.

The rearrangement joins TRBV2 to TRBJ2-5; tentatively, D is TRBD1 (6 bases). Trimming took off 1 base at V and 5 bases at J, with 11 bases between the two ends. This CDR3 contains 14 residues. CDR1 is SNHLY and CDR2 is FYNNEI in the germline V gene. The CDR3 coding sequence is TGTGCCAGCAGTGAAGGGGGGCAAGAGGAGACCCAGTACTTC. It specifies CASSEGGQEETQYF.

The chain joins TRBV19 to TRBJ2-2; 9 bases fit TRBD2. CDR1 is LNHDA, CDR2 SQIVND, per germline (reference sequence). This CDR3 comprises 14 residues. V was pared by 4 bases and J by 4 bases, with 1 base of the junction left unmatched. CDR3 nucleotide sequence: TGTGCCAGTAGTAGCGGGAGGGCCACCGGGGAGCTGTTTTTT. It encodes CASSSGRATGELFF.

The CDR3 DNA reads as TGCGCCAGCAGACCGAGCGGGAGGGGGTCGTGGGAGCAGTTCTTC. It translates to CASRPSGRGSWEQFF. This sequence joins TRBV4-1 and TRBJ2-1, with TRBD2 matching over 10 bases. Trimming at V came to 6 bases and at J to 10 bases, leaving 12 bases not matched to a gene. This CDR3 spans 15 amino acids. The V gene's germline CDR1 is MGHRA and CDR2 YSYEKL.

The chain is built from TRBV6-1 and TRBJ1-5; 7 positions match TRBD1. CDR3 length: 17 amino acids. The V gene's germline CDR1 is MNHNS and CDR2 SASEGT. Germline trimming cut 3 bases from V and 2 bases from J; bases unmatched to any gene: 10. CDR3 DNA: TGTGCCAGCAGTGAGAGGACAGGACGACGAGGCAATCAGCCCCAGCATTTT. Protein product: CASSERTGRRGNQPQHF.

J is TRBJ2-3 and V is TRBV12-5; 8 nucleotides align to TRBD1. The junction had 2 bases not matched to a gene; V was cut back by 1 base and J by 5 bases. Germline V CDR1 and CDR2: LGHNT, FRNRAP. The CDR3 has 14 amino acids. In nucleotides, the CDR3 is TGTGCTAGTGGTTTGGGGGACAGGAAAGATACGCAGTATTTT. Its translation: CASGLGDRKDTQYF.

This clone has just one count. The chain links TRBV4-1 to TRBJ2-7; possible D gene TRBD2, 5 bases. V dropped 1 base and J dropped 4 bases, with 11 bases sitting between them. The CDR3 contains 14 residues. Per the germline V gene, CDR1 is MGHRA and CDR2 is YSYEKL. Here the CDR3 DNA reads TGCGCCAGCAGCCAAGTAATAGCGAGATACGAGCAGTACTTC. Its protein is CASSQVIARYEQYF.

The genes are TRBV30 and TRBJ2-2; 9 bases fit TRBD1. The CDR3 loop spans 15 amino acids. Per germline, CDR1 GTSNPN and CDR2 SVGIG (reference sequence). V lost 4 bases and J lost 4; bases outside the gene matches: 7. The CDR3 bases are TGTGCCTGGAATACGGGACAGGGACTCACCGGGGAGCTGTTTTTT. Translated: CAWNTGQGLTGELFF.

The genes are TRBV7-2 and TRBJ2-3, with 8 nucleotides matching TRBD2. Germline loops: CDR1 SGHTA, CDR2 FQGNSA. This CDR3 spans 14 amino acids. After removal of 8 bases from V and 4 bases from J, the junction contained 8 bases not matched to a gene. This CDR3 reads CASFGRGGSDTQYF. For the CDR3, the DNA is TGTGCCAGCTTCGGGAGGGGTGGGTCAGATACGCAGTATTTT. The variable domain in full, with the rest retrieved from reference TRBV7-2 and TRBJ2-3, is GAGVSQSPSNKVTEKGKDVELRCDPISGHTALYWYRQSLGQGLEFLIYFQGNSAPDKSGLPSDRFSAERTGGSVSTLTIQRTQQEDSAVYLCASFGRGGSDTQYFGPGTRLTVL.

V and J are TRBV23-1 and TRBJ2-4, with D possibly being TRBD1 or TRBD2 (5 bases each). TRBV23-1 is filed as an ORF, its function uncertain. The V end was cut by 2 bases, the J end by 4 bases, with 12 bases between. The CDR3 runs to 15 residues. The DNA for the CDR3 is TGCGCCAGCAGTCAACTCCAAGGGACGAAAAACATTCAGTACTTC. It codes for CASSQLQGTKNIQYF.

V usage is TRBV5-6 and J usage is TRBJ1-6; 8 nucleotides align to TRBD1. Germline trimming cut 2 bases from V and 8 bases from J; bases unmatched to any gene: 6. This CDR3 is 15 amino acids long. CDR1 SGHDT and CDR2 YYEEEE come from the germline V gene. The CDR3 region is CASSFRGQGHSPLHF. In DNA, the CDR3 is TGTGCCAGCAGCTTTCGAGGACAGGGCCATTCACCCCTCCACTTT.

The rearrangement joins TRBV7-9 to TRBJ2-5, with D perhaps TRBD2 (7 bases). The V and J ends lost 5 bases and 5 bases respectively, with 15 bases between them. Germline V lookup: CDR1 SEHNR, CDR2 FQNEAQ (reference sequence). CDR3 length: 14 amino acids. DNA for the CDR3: TGTGCCAGCAGCCCCCGGGGGGCCGTGGAGACCCAGTACTTC. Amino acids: CASSPRGAVETQYF.

The CDR3 DNA sequence: TGTGCCAGCAGCTTAGTAGGGTCCCGCTACGAGCAGTACTTC. The encoded protein is CASSLVGSRYEQYF. The rearrangement uses TRBV7-9 and TRBJ2-7; unclear D gene. The CDR3 runs to 14 residues. Trimming cost V 1 base and J 3 bases, with 10 bases left between them. Germline values: CDR1 SEHNR, CDR2 FQNEAQ (reference sequence).

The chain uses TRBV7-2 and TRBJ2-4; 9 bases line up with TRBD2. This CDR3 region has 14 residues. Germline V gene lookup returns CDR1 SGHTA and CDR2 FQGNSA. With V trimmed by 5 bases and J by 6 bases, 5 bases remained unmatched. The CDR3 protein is CASSPSGVGNIQYF. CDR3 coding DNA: TGTGCCAGCAGCCCTAGCGGGGTTGGAAACATTCAGTACTTC.

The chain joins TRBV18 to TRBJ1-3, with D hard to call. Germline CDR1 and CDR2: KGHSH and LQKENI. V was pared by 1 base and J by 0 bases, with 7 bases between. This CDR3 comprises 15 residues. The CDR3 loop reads CASSPLLNSGNTIYF. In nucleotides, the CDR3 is TGTGCCAGCTCACCACTTCTGAACTCTGGAAACACCATATATTTT.

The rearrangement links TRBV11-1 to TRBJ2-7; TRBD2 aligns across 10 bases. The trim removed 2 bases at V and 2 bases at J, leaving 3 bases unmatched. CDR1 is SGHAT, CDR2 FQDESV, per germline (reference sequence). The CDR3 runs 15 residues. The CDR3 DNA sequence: TGTGCCAGCAGCTTAAGAGCGGGAGGGCCCTACGAGCAGTACTTC. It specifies CASSLRAGGPYEQYF.

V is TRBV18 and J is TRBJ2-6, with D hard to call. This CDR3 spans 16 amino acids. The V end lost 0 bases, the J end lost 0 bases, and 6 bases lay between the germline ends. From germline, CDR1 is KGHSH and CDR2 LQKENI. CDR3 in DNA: TGTGCCAGCTCACCACCGAACCTCTCTGGGGCCAACGTCCTGACTTTC. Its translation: CASSPPNLSGANVLTF.

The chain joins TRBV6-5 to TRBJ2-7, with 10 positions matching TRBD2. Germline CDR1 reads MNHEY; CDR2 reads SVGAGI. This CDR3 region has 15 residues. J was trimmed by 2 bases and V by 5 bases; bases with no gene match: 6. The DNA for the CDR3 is TGTGCCAGCAGTACTAGCGGGACGATAGCCTACGAGCAGTACTTC. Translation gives CASSTSGTIAYEQYF.

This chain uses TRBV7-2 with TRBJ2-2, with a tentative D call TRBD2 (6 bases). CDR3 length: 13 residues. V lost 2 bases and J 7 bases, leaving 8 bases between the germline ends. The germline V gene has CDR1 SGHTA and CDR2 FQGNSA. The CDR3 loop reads CASSLQGGGELFF. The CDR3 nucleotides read TGTGCCAGCAGCTTACAGGGAGGCGGGGAGCTGTTTTTT.

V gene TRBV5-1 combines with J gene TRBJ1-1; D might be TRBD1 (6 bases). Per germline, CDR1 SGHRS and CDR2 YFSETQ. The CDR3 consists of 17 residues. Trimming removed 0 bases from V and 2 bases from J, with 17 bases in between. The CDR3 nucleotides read TGCGCCAGCAGCTTGGGACCCTTCAGGGGCAAAAACACTGAAGCTTTCTTT. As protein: CASSLGPFRGKNTEAFF.

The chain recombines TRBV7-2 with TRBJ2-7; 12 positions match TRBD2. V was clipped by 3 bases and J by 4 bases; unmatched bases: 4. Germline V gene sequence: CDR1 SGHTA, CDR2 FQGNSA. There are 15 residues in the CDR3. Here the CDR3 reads CASSFSSGRGYEQYF. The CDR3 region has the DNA TGTGCCAGCAGCTTCTCTAGCGGGAGGGGTTACGAGCAGTACTTC.

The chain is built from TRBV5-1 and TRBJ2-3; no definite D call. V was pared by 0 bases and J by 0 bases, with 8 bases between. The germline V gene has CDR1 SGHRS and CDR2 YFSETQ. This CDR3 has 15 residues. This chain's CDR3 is CASSLDGTSTDTQYF. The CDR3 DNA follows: TGCGCCAGCAGCTTGGACGGCACTAGCACAGATACGCAGTATTTT.